The T cell receptor beta chain under discussion was sequenced for a study of identical twins. CDR1 and CDR2 from the germline V gene are DFQATT and SNEGSKA (reference sequence). The trim removed 0 bases at V and 7 bases at J, leaving 8 bases unmatched. CDR3 length equals 15 residues. A universal primer site arose from template switching, and cDNA bore unique molecular identifiers. TCRdb re-analysed the 5' RACE reads in MiXCR, keeping a single row per CDR3 protein. Found here are around 1.7 million distinct CDR3 sequences, under 35% of them singletons; the top ten hold 0.25% to 0.3%. Study outcomes and limitations: Twins shared out-of-frame alpha sequences with excess low generation probability. Within monozygotic twins, out-of-frame TCR alpha sharing was underestimated by the models.

Turning to this clonotype: The target antigen is unknown. No conserved phenylalanine or tryptophan ends this CDR3, so it is likely a read error.

The sequence derives from a newborn girl in good health. Sequencing input: cord blood. The rearrangement uses TRBV20-1 and TRBJ1-5; TRBD1 agrees at 8 bases. The CDR3 DNA follows: TGCAGTGCTAGAGATAGGACAGGGAGGTACCAGCCCCAGCATGTT. Protein product: CSARDRTGRYQPQHV.